This TCR beta chain was found in a study of cytomegalovirus exposure and HLA in healthy donors (dated by TCRdb to between 2016 and 2019). Context from the whole study: According to a later analysis, the approximately 120 validation repertoires were produced on the same platform as the roughly 720 repertoires of the first cohort. Along with the roughly 710-subject first cohort, a separate validation cohort of over 90 different subjects was used. To predict cytomegalovirus infection status, the study brought together high-throughput TCR immunosequencing, statistical association of individual TCRs with disease status, and machine learning. The study aimed to test whether cataloging public T cell receptors could reveal signatures of past pathogen exposure.

A remark on this clone: Its antigen remains unidentified. Base-call qualities are not available, and no considerably larger clone is one nucleotide away.

The donors were included in the validation cohort of approximately 120 subjects, a group kept apart from the roughly 670-subject first cohort. Results the study describes overall, beyond this receptor: The authors suggested that the approach could potentially be generalized to other disease states and immunological phenotypes. Three of the identified cytomegalovirus-associated TCR beta chains were confirmed in vitro to be specific for cytomegalovirus antigens. A total of about 150 TCR beta chains were listed by the study as associated with cytomegalovirus. The validation cohort had no HLA typing available for a later analysis, so co-occurrence within that cohort was assessed over all 120 or so repertoires. Across donors, most TCR sequences were observed very rarely, whereas some public TCRs were present in many individuals. Of the cluster scores, 85% to 95% were above 0 in a later analysis, which found that TCRs clustered in the first cohort also tended to co-occur in the 120 validation repertoires. The classifier was reported to diagnose cytomegalovirus status with high specificity and sensitivity in both the original cohort and the validation cohort.

Library creation used the immunoSEQ multiplex PCR assay. As for how the authors treated the data: A statistical classification framework was developed to diagnose cytomegalovirus status using the catalog of TCR beta chain sequences. Not all clones reach the TCRdb copy of this immuneACCESS table, which keeps in-frame sequences only. Checked studies attribute under half of the gap to unresolved V genes and leave the rest unexplained. V and J calls and clone size are those listed in that table; D and trimming were worked out from the DNA. The sample has about 110,000 clones on record, approximately 85% of them singletons. The ten biggest clones cover approximately 3% of the sample. The germline V gene supplies CDR1 SGHTA and CDR2 FQGTGA. From the cysteine up to the phenylalanine, the CDR3 has a length of 14 residues. The kept DNA is CDR3 alone, 42 bases in frame from the first base. V drops 5 bases and J drops 7 bases, leaving 15 bases in between.

This sequence originates from a woman aged 18 to 35 in good health and CMV-seronegative. The specimen sequenced was PBMCs. The V and J genes are TRBV7-3 and TRBJ2-1; the D segment could be TRBD1, given 7 matching bases. The CDR3 in this case is CASSVGGGPNEQFF. The DNA sequence is as follows: TGTGCCAGCAGCGTCGGAGGGGGCCCGAATGAGCAGTTCTTC.